The text below deals with one TCR beta chain. The data are from a study of blood T cell repertoires in COVID-19. In the study overall: The United States, Italy and Spain supplied acute and convalescent COVID-19 samples. PBMCs, B-cell-depleted T cells, or T cells were the source of the cDNA or gDNA that made up the material.

Enrollment of patients from Seattle took place during active infection, with longitudinal follow-up. Per the original data handling: Counts of nucleated cells, estimated from reference gene primer amplification, were obtained. Profiling relied on immunoSEQ multiplex PCR, and the TCRdb table lists in-frame clones only, not all of them. V, J and clone size are those of that table, while D and trimming were read from the DNA. Of 390,000 or so clones in the sample, approximately 89% were seen once. Material for sequencing was peripheral blood. The sequence was collected from a woman aged 25 to 39 with COVID-19, enrolled during active disease.

The CDR3 loop reads CASSFSVAGVFEQYF. The CDR3 nucleotides read TGTGCCAGCAGTTTCTCTGTAGCGGGAGTTTTCGAGCAGTACTTC. The rearrangement joins TRBV5-5 to TRBJ2-7, with 9 positions matching TRBD2. CDR1 and CDR2 from the germline V gene are SGHKS and YYEKEE (reference sequence). The CDR3 has 15 amino acids. Trimming took 5 bases from V and 6 from J; bases not matched to a gene: 12.